This is a list of T cell receptor beta chains from one sample in a study of T cell responses to AZD1222 COVID-19 vaccine. Clones were read by immunoSEQ multiplex PCR, and TCRdb kept only the in-frame ones, dropping some. Seen here are almost 95,000 clones, 85% observed once, and the top ten hold roughly 5%. Material: peripheral blood, obtained 28 days after the second AZD1222 dose. The receptors were gathered from an adult who received the AZD1222 COVID-19 vaccine. CDR3s include the opening cysteine and the closing phenylalanine or tryptophan. The order of the fields is clone size, V gene, D gene, J gene, CDR3 protein, CDR3 DNA. A D gene is named only where the DNA matches it firmly. A row's size may be missing; if present it is once, few, many or a size class.

>NA|TRBV5-5|TRBD1|TRBJ2-7
CASSSDGTGAYEQYF
TGTGCCAGCAGCTCGGATGGGACAGGGGCCTACGAGCAGTACTTC
>NA|TRBV10-3|TRBD2|TRBJ2-1
CAAQTSGGTYNEQFF
TGTGCCGCACAGACTAGCGGGGGGACCTACAATGAGCAGTTCTTC
>NA|TRBV4-3|NA|TRBJ2-5
CASSQGAVTAGETQYF
TGCGCCAGCAGCCAAGGGGCAGTGACTGCGGGGGAGACCCAGTACTTC
>NA|TRBV30|NA|TRBJ2-3
CACTRQTDTQYF
TGTGCCTGCACCAGACAGACAGATACGCAGTATTTT
>NA|TRBV11-2|NA|TRBJ1-2
CASSQTGPRYGYTF
TGTGCCAGCAGCCAGACAGGTCCCCGCTATGGCTACACCTTC
>NA|TRBV19|NA|TRBJ2-3
CASSIVRTDTQYF
TGTGCCAGTAGTATAGTGCGCACAGATACGCAGTATTTT
>NA|TRBV19|TRBD1|TRBJ1-5
CASRGTVSNQPQHF
TGTGCCAGTAGAGGGACAGTCAGCAATCAGCCCCAGCATTTT
>NA|TRBV28|TRBD1|TRBJ1-4
CASSGTDYATNEKLFF
TGTGCCAGCAGTGGGACAGACTACGCAACTAATGAAAAACTGTTTTTT
>NA|TRBV19|TRBD2|TRBJ2-7
CASSIGGLAVPYEQYF
TGTGCCAGTAGTATAGGGGGACTAGCGGTGCCCTACGAGCAGTACTTC
>NA|TRBV6-5|NA|TRBJ2-7
CASSYSGSPYEQYF
TGTGCCAGCAGTTACTCCGGGTCCCCCTACGAGCAGTACTTC
>NA|TRBV9|TRBD2|TRBJ2-1
CASSVGTISYNEQFF
TGTGCCAGCAGCGTTGGGACTATCTCCTACAATGAGCAGTTCTTC
>NA|TRBV4-2|NA|TRBJ2-1
CASSQVGGINEQFF
TGTGCCAGCAGCCAAGTAGGGGGGATCAATGAGCAGTTCTTC
>NA|TRBV28|NA|TRBJ1-2
CASSFLGEGYTF
TGTGCCAGCAGTTTTCTGGGGGAGGGCTACACCTTC
>NA|TRBV11-2|NA|TRBJ2-5
CASSFPRQGEGRETQYF
TGTGCCAGCAGCTTTCCGCGGCAGGGGGAGGGTCGGGAGACCCAGTACTTC
>NA|TRBV30|TRBD2|TRBJ2-1
CASVLAGGAQFF
TGTGCCTCCGTCCTAGCGGGAGGGGCGCAGTTCTTC
>NA|TRBV18|NA|TRBJ2-2
CASSELGTYNTGELFF
TGTGCCAGCTCGGAACTCGGGACTTATAACACCGGGGAGCTGTTTTTT
>NA|TRBV4-3|NA|TRBJ2-5
CASSQGGKNGETQYF
TGCGCCAGCAGCCAAGGGGGGAAGAACGGGGAGACCCAGTACTTC
>NA|TRBV7-9|TRBD1|TRBJ1-4
CASSPRDSREKLFF
TGTGCCAGCAGTCCCCGGGACAGTCGTGAAAAACTGTTTTTT
>NA|TRBV9|NA|TRBJ1-5
CASSAAGGPQHF
TGTGCCAGCAGCGCCGCCGGGGGGCCCCAGCATTTT
>NA|TRBV6-5|NA|TRBJ1-5
CASSYGGANQPQHF
TGTGCCAGCAGTTACGGGGGGGCTAATCAGCCCCAGCATTTT
>NA|TRBV10-1|NA|TRBJ2-3
CASSEGSAVDTQYF
TGCGCCAGCAGTGAGGGGTCGGCGGTAGATACGCAGTATTTT
>NA|TRBV14|NA|TRBJ1-1
CASSQFSMNTEAFF
TGTGCCAGCAGCCAATTTTCGATGAACACTGAAGCTTTCTTT
>NA|TRBV19|TRBD1|TRBJ2-5
CASSIPGQGERETQYF
TGTGCCAGTAGTATACCGGGACAGGGAGAGCGAGAGACCCAGTACTTC
>NA|TRBV19|NA|TRBJ2-7
CASSYNPYEQYF
TGTGCCAGTAGCTACAACCCCTACGAGCAGTACTTC
>NA|TRBV7-9|TRBD1|TRBJ2-5
CASSAGTGVTQYF
TGTGCCAGCAGCGCCGGGACAGGGGTGACCCAGTACTTC
>NA|TRBV6-2/TRBV6-3|TRBD2|TRBJ2-7
CASSFSISGRGYEQYF
TGTGCCAGCAGTTTTTCTATTAGCGGGAGGGGTTACGAGCAGTACTTC
>NA|TRBV4-2|NA|TRBJ1-2
CASSQAGTGVDYGYTF
TGTGCCAGCAGCCAAGCCGGGACGGGGGTTGACTATGGCTACACCTTC
>NA|TRBV12-5|NA|TRBJ1-1
CASGLVVGTSLEAFF
TGTGCTAGTGGTTTGGTAGTGGGGACTTCCCTTGAAGCTTTCTTT
>NA|TRBV29-1|NA|TRBJ2-3
CSVDSTDTQYF
TGCAGCGTTGATTCCACAGATACGCAGTATTTT
>NA|TRBV2|NA|TRBJ2-7
CASSVARRDISYEQYF
TGTGCCAGCAGTGTCGCTAGGCGGGACATCTCCTACGAGCAGTACTTC
>NA|TRBV4-1|TRBD1|TRBJ1-4
CASSQQETGGEKLFF
TGCGCCAGCAGCCAACAAGAGACAGGGGGTGAAAAACTGTTTTTT
>NA|TRBV28|NA|TRBJ1-2
CASSFERITNYGYTF
TGTGCCAGCAGTTTCGAACGGATTACCAACTATGGCTACACCTTC
>NA|TRBV19|NA|TRBJ1-1
CASSIGGVQAEAFF
TGTGCCAGTAGTATAGGGGGGGTACAGGCTGAAGCTTTCTTT
>NA|TRBV3-1/TRBV3-2|NA|TRBJ1-2
CASSQMDGPRTF
TGTGCCAGCAGCCAAATGGACGGCCCGAGGACCTTC
>NA|TRBV30|TRBD2|TRBJ2-3
CAWSVGGREHTQYF
TGTGCCTGGAGTGTAGGCGGGCGGGAGCATACGCAGTATTTT
>NA|TRBV19|TRBD1|TRBJ1-1
CASSRTGVKSEAFF
TGTGCCAGTAGTAGGACAGGGGTGAAATCTGAAGCTTTCTTT
>NA|TRBV5-1|NA|TRBJ1-4
CASSLTGWEKLFF
TGCGCCAGCAGCTTGACAGGGTGGGAAAAACTGTTTTTT
>few|TRBV5-1|NA|TRBJ1-2
CASSLAWGIGYGYTF
TGCGCCAGCAGCTTGGCGTGGGGGATAGGCTATGGCTACACCTTC
>NA|TRBV7-8|TRBD1|TRBJ1-1
CASSVYRGNTEAFF
TGTGCCAGCAGCGTTTACAGGGGGAACACTGAAGCTTTCTTT
>NA|TRBV21-1|NA|TRBJ1-1
CATGVSQAMNTEAFF
TGTGCCACCGGGGTGAGTCAGGCAATGAACACTGAAGCTTTCTTT
>NA|TRBV19|NA|TRBJ2-7
CASSISLGQFYEQYF
TGTGCCAGTAGTATAAGTCTAGGGCAGTTCTACGAGCAGTACTTC
>once|TRBV9|NA|TRBJ2-1
CASSVDSYNEQFF
TGTGCCAGCAGCGTAGACAGTTACAATGAGCAGTTCTTC
>NA|TRBV7-9|NA|TRBJ2-7
CASSLSEGEQYF
TGTGCCAGCAGCTTATCGGAGGGGGAGCAGTACTTC
>NA|TRBV7-8|TRBD2|TRBJ2-5
CASSFFWRGVSETQYF
TGTGCCAGCAGCTTCTTTTGGCGGGGGGTGTCAGAGACCCAGTACTTC
>NA|TRBV11-3|NA|TRBJ2-1
CASSKGAEYNEQFF
TGTGCCAGCAGCAAGGGAGCGGAGTACAATGAGCAGTTCTTC
>NA|TRBV28|TRBD2|TRBJ2-1
CASSFDGTSGSDNEQFF
TGTGCCAGCAGTTTCGATGGGACTAGCGGGAGTGACAATGAGCAGTTCTTC
>NA|TRBV7-2|NA|TRBJ2-3
CASSLGRTDTQYF
TGTGCCAGCAGCTTAGGGCGCACAGATACGCAGTATTTT
>once|TRBV5-1|TRBD2|TRBJ2-3
CASSLAGGGVDTQYF
TGCGCCAGCAGCTTGGCGGGCGGGGGGGTAGATACGCAGTATTTT
>NA|TRBV30|NA|TRBJ1-4
CAWTPEGSGEKLFF
TGTGCCTGGACCCCCGAGGGCTCGGGCGAAAAACTGTTTTTT
>NA|TRBV4-2|NA|TRBJ1-1
CASSQDAGNTEAFF
TGTGCCAGCAGCCAAGACGCAGGGAACACTGAAGCTTTCTTT
>few|TRBV28|TRBD2|TRBJ2-7
CASRAGGARGYEQYF
TGTGCCAGCAGGGCCGGGGGGGCCCGGGGGTACGAGCAGTACTTC
>NA|TRBV6-5|NA|TRBJ1-2
CASSYSRQNYGYTF
TGTGCCAGCAGTTACTCCCGTCAGAACTATGGCTACACCTTC